The 13 T cell receptor beta chains in this list originate from one sample, sequenced in a study of T cells in Graves' hyperthyroidism and ophthalmopathy. Template material for amplifying TCR beta CDR3 regions consisted of RNA transcripts. The HTBI primer set drove a first-round RT-PCR of the TCR CDR3. One entry per CDR3 protein results from TCRdb running MiXCR on the multiplex PCR reads. The sample records under 550,000 distinct CDR3 sequences, about an eighth being singletons. The source material was blood. The receptors here all came from a woman between 18 and 30 years old with Graves' hyperthyroidism.

This clonotype was counted many times. V usage is TRBV28 and J usage is TRBJ2-5, with 13 nucleotides matching TRBD2. V shed 4 bases, J shed 4 bases, and the junction held 9 bases outside the gene matches. The CDR3 runs 17 residues. Germline V gives CDR1 MDHEN, CDR2 SYDVKM. CDR3 in amino acids: CASSSGGLAGDGETQYF. The CDR3, as DNA: TGTGCCAGCAGTTCAGGTGGACTAGCGGGAGACGGAGAGACCCAGTACTTC.

The chain recombines TRBV24-1 with TRBJ1-3; maybe TRBD1 (5 bases). This CDR3 is built from 16 residues. The germline CDR1 and CDR2 sequences are KGHDR and SFDVKD. V gave up 3 bases and J gave up 5 bases, with 16 bases separating them. CDR3 region: CATSDNEGFSRNTIYF. CDR3 in DNA: TGTGCCACCAGTGATAACGAGGGGTTCTCCCGAAACACCATATATTTT.

In this sample, this clonotype turned up many times. The V call is TRBV11-2, the J call TRBJ1-2; a weak D match, TRBD1 (5 bases). The CDR3 runs to 15 residues. V lost 0 bases, J lost 8 bases, and 16 bases lay in between. Germline CDR1 SGHAT, CDR2 FQNNGV. CDR3 residues: CASSLEGTAWRGYTF. The DNA of the CDR3 is TGTGCCAGCAGCTTAGAAGGGACCGCGTGGCGCGGCTACACCTTC.

This clonotype was picked up a small number of times. V gene TRBV19 combines with J gene TRBJ2-5; D gene unclear. V dropped 4 bases and J dropped 5 bases, with 11 bases sitting between them. The germline V gene has CDR1 LNHDA and CDR2 SQIVND (reference sequence). The CDR3 length is 13 residues. The CDR3: CASSTRIGETQYF. The CDR3 nucleotides read TGTGCCAGTAGTACTAGGATCGGGGAGACCCAGTACTTC.

This clonotype was seen once. This could be a read error, since a much larger clone is one nucleotide away. Given the absence of the conserved phenylalanine or tryptophan at the CDR3 end, a read error is likely. This chain joins TRBV5-1 and TRBJ2-7, with 7 positions matching TRBD2. Germline trimming cut 2 bases from V and 0 bases from J; bases unmatched to any gene: 2. Germline lookup yields CDR1 SGHRS and CDR2 YFSETQ. CDR3 length: 14 amino acids. The CDR3 here is CASSFLADSYEQYL. The CDR3 DNA reads as TGCGCCAGCAGCTTTCTAGCGGACTCCTACGAGCAGTACTTA.

This clonotype showed up many times. The gene calls are TRBV7-9 and TRBJ2-3; TRBD1 agrees at 11 bases. With 1 base clipped from V and 4 bases from J, the junction kept 4 bases outside the gene matches. The CDR3 consists of 16 residues. Germline CDR1 and CDR2: SEHNR and FQNEAQ (reference sequence). CDR3 residues: CASSLGGQGAADTQYF. The CDR3 DNA is TGTGCCAGCAGCTTAGGTGGACAGGGGGCCGCAGATACGCAGTATTTT.

In its sample, this clonotype was seen a few times. The rearrangement joins TRBV5-6 to TRBJ2-2; D is unclear. Germline loops: CDR1 SGHDT, CDR2 YYEEEE. CDR3 length: 15 residues. V was cut by 0 bases and J by 6 bases, with 12 bases left in between. DNA of the CDR3: TGTGCCAGCAGCTTGGAAATCGGATTTTCCGGGGAGCTGTTTTTT. It specifies CASSLEIGFSGELFF.

The chain recombines TRBV11-1 with TRBJ2-7; possible D gene TRBD2, 6 bases. Germline-derived CDR1 and CDR2 are SGHAT and FQDESV (reference sequence). With 0 bases removed from V and 1 base from J, the gap between germline ends came to 10 bases. CDR3 length equals 15 residues. The CDR3 DNA reads TGTGCCAGCAGCTTAGCGAGTAGCGGATCCTACGAGCAGTACTTC. Translation: CASSLASSGSYEQYF.

This clonotype was detected only a few times. The chain couples TRBV9 to TRBJ2-5; 8 nucleotides align to TRBD2. The CDR3 spans 15 residues. J was trimmed by 4 bases and V by 3 bases; bases with no gene match: 8. CDR1 is SGDLS and CDR2 is YYNGEE in the germline V gene. CDR3 loop: CASSASGAGGETQYF. CDR3 DNA: TGTGCCAGCAGCGCCTCGGGCGCGGGAGGAGAGACCCAGTACTTC.

This clonotype was observed at least ten times. The DNA for the CDR3 is TGTGCCAGCAGTGGTGACAGAAACACTGAAGCTTTCTTT. Translating gives CASSGDRNTEAFF. The J gene is TRBJ1-1, the V gene TRBV2; maybe TRBD1 (5 bases). The length of the CDR3 is 13 residues. Trimming took 4 bases from V and 2 from J, leaving 8 bases between them. Looked up from germline, CDR1 is SNHLY and CDR2 is FYNNEI. Filled out from reference TRBV2 and TRBJ1-1, the complete variable domain reads EPEVTQTPSHQVTQMGQEVILRCVPISNHLYFYWYRQILGQKVEFLVSFYNNEISEKSEIFDDQFSVERPDGSNFTLKIRSTKLEDSAMYFCASSGDRNTEAFFGQGTRLTVV.

The rearrangement joins TRBV20-1 to TRBJ1-2; no clear D. Germline V lookup: CDR1 DFQATT, CDR2 SNEGSKA (reference sequence). There are 13 residues in the CDR3. V lost 2 bases, J lost 8 bases, and 15 bases lay in between. The CDR3 loop reads CSARFSPAFGYTF. CDR3 DNA: TGCAGTGCTAGATTTTCGCCCGCCTTCGGCTACACCTTC.

This clonotype was picked up many times. Germline is not matched at one junction end, which may reflect a read error. The rearrangement uses TRBV5-1 and TRBJ2-7, with TRBD1 matching 8 bases. This CDR3 comprises 14 residues. CDR1 and CDR2 (germline): SGHRS, YFSETQ. This CDR3 is CASSSGTGTYEQYF. In nucleotides, the CDR3 is TGTGCCAGCAGTTCCGGGACAGGCACCTACGAGCAGTACTTC.

The V gene is TRBV6-2 or TRBV6-3, the J gene TRBJ2-1; D is perhaps TRBD1 (6 bases). The CDR3 is 17 amino acids. CDR1 and CDR2 from the germline V gene are MNHEY and SVGEGT. V shed 7 bases and J shed 2 bases, with 21 bases lying between them. CDR3 region: CASTPHGDRRPYNEQFF. CDR3 DNA sequence: TGTGCCAGCACCCCACATGGAGACAGGAGGCCCTACAATGAGCAGTTCTTC.